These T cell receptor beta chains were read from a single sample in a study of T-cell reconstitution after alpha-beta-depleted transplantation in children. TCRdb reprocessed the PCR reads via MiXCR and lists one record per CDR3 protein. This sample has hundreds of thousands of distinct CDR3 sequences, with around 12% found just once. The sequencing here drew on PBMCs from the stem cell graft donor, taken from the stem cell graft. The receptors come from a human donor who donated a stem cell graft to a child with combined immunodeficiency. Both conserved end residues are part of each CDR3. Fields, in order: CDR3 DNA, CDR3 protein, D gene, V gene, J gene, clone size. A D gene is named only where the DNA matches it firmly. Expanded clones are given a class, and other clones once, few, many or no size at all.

TGTGCCATCGAGGGGACTCTGGGGAACAATGAGCAGTTCTTC,CAIEGTLGNNEQFF,NA,TRBV21-1,TRBJ2-1,many
TGTGCCAGCAGACCTTTCGGGACAATCGGCTACACCTTC,CASRPFGTIGYTF,NA,TRBV12-3/TRBV12-4,TRBJ1-2,many
TGTGCCAGCAGTCTCGGACTAGTCTCCGAGCAGTACTTC,CASSLGLVSEQYF,TRBD2,TRBV12-3/TRBV12-4,TRBJ2-7,few
TGTGCCAGCAGTTCATTTTCAGGGTTCTATGGCTACACCTTC,CASSSFSGFYGYTF,NA,TRBV28,TRBJ1-2,NA
TGCGCCAGCAGTCTACAGGGGGGGGATCAGCCCCAGCATTTT,CASSLQGGDQPQHF,TRBD1,TRBV5-1,TRBJ1-5,NA
TGTGCCAGCAGCTTAGGTCGTGGTTCCCAAGAGACCCAGTACTTC,CASSLGRGSQETQYF,NA,TRBV7-8,TRBJ2-5,NA
TGCAGCGTTGATGGGGGGCCTTCTGGGAACAATGAGCAGTTCTTC,CSVDGGPSGNNEQFF,NA,TRBV29-1,TRBJ2-1,many
TGTGCCAGCAGCCCAACCGGGAGGCCTAGCGGGAGTTACGAGCAGTACTTC,CASSPTGRPSGSYEQYF,TRBD2,TRBV12-3/TRBV12-4,TRBJ2-7,few
TGTGCCAGCAGCCTAGGGGGCCCGCGCATGAACACTGAAGCTTTCTTT,CASSLGGPRMNTEAFF,TRBD1,TRBV4-2,TRBJ1-1,NA
TGTGCCAGCAGCCTATTTGGACAGCGACAGACCCAGTACTTC,CASSLFGQRQTQYF,NA,TRBV3-1,TRBJ2-5,few
TGCAGCGTTGCGGGGGGGCGAAACGAGCAGTACTTC,CSVAGGRNEQYF,TRBD2,TRBV29-1,TRBJ2-7,few
TGCGCCAGCAGCTTGATTGGTGGTTTGGAGACCCAGTACTTC,CASSLIGGLETQYF,NA,TRBV5-1,TRBJ2-5,few
TGTGCCGTACGGGACGGACTCTCTGGAAACACCATATATTTT,CAVRDGLSGNTIYF,NA,TRBV10-3,TRBJ1-3,many
TGTGCCAGCAGTTTGGTCAGGGGGCGCGGCTATGGCTACACCTTC,CASSLVRGRGYGYTF,TRBD1,TRBV12-3/TRBV12-4,TRBJ1-2,NA
TGCGCCAGCAGCCCCGACGGTTATTCCTACGAGCAGTACTTC,CASSPDGYSYEQYF,NA,TRBV5-1,TRBJ2-7,few
TGTGCCAGCAGCGTGTCTTTAGGGACCCAGTACTTC,CASSVSLGTQYF,NA,TRBV9,TRBJ2-5,many
TGCAGTGCTTTTGACAGGGGGATCTACAATGAGCAGTTCTTC,CSAFDRGIYNEQFF,TRBD1,TRBV20-1,TRBJ2-1,NA
TGCAGTGCCGGGGAGACCCAGTACTTC,CSAGETQYF,NA,TRBV20-1,TRBJ2-5,few
TGTGCCACCAGCAGAGATCGGTATGGCTACACCTTC,CATSRDRYGYTF,NA,TRBV15,TRBJ1-2,NA
TGTGCCAGCAGTCCTATAGCGGGAGGCGAAGAGACCCAGTACTTC,CASSPIAGGEETQYF,TRBD2,TRBV12-3/TRBV12-4,TRBJ2-5,NA
TGTGCCAGCAGGGGGTGGACAGATACGCAGTATTTT,CASRGWTDTQYF,NA,TRBV12-3/TRBV12-4,TRBJ2-3,many
TGTGCCATCAGCGGGAGGCTCCTGACTTCCCACGAGCAGTACTTC,CAISGRLLTSHEQYF,TRBD2,TRBV10-3,TRBJ2-7,NA
TGTGCCAGCAGTCGCCGGGACAGGGGGCCCGGGGAGCTGTTTTTT,CASSRRDRGPGELFF,TRBD1,TRBV6-1,TRBJ2-2,few